This TCR beta chain was sequenced in a study of prognosis after radiotherapy for stage I lung cancer. Template was genomic DNA; TCR beta CDR3 amplified in two multiplex PCR rounds. Each TRBV and TRBJ gene had its own primer in the first PCR round. TCRdb itself ran the multiplex PCR reads through MiXCR, one entry per CDR3 protein. This table has under 20,000 distinct CDR3 sequences, under 55% appearing once. This CDR3 region has 14 residues. Germline V gene sequence: CDR1 SGHVS, CDR2 FQNEAQ. Trimming took 5 bases from V and 9 from J, leaving 14 bases between them. This clonotype showed up many times. V gene TRBV7-8 combines with J gene TRBJ1-6; possibly TRBD1 for D (5 bases). Here the sequenced sample was PBMCs, taken before or after stereotactic body radiation therapy (not recorded which). The TCR originated in a donor aged 50 or older with non-small cell lung cancer. CDR3 in amino acids: CASSPRQWGSPLHF. The CDR3 DNA sequence: TGTGCCAGCAGCCCTCGACAGTGGGGTTCACCCCTCCACTTT.